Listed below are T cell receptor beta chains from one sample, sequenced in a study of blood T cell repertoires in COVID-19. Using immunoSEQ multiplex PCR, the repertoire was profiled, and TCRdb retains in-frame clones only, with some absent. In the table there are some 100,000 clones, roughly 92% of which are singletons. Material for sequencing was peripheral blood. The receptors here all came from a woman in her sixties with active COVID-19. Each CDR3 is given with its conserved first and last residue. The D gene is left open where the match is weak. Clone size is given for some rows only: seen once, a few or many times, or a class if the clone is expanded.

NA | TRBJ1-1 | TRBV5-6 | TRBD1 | CASSLQGGTSEAFF | TGTGCCAGCAGCTTGCAGGGGGGAACTTCTGAAGCTTTCTTT
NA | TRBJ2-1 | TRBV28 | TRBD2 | CASRLGRAYNEQFF | TGTGCCAGCAGACTAGGGAGGGCCTACAATGAGCAGTTCTTC
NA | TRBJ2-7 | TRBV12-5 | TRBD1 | CASGLDRTGAYF | TGTGCTAGTGGTCTGGATCGGACAGGGGCGTACTTC
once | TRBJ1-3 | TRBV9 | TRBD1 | CASSPPGQSSGNTIYF | TGTGCCAGCAGCCCGCCGGGACAGTCCTCTGGAAACACCATATATTTT
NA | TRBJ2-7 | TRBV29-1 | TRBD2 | CSVEGTTSGAYEQYF | TGCAGCGTTGAAGGTACGACTAGCGGGGCCTACGAGCAGTACTTC
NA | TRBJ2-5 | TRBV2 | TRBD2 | CASSTLAGGPETQYF | TGTGCCAGCAGTACGCTAGCGGGGGGGCCTGAGACCCAGTACTTC
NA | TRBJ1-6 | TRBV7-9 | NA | CASSLGAGSYNSPLHF | TGTGCCAGCAGCTTAGGGGCAGGATCCTATAATTCACCCCTCCACTTT
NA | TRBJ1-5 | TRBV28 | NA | CASSQGRVQPQHF | TGTGCCAGCAGTCAGGGGCGCGTTCAGCCCCAGCATTTT
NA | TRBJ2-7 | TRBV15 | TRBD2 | CATSRASGGSYEQYF | TGTGCCACCAGCAGAGCTAGCGGGGGCTCCTACGAGCAGTACTTC
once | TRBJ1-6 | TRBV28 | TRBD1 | CASSPGQGQSPLHF | TGTGCCAGCAGTCCCGGACAGGGTCAATCACCCCTCCACTTT
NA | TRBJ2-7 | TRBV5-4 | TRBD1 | CASSSGQGTLYEQYF | TGTGCCAGCAGCTCAGGACAGGGGACACTCTACGAGCAGTACTTC
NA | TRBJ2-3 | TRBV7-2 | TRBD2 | CASSLLGGGVTDTQYF | TGTGCCAGCAGCTTACTGGGCGGGGGGGTTACAGATACGCAGTATTTT
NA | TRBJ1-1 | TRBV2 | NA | CASSETTRDNLNTEAFF | TGTGCCAGCAGTGAAACAACGAGGGACAACTTGAACACTGAAGCTTTCTTT
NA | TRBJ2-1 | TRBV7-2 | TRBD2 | CASSLEGLGAGEQFF | TGTGCCAGCAGCTTAGAGGGACTAGGGGCTGGGGAGCAGTTCTTC
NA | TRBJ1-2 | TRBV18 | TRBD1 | CASSPVPDRNYGYTF | TGTGCCAGCTCACCAGTCCCGGACAGGAACTATGGCTACACCTTC
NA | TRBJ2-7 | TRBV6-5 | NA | CASSYIGGGTYEQYF | TGTGCCAGCAGTTACATAGGTGGCGGGACCTACGAGCAGTACTTC
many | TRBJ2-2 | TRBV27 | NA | CASSLYINSENTGELFF | TGTGCCAGCAGTTTATACATTAATTCTGAGAACACCGGGGAGCTGTTTTTT
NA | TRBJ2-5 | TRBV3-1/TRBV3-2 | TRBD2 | CASSQGSAGGRETQYF | TGTGCCAGCAGCCAAGGATCTGCGGGGGGGAGGGAGACCCAGTACTTC
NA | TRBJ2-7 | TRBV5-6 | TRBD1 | CASSLGTASSYEQYF | TGTGCCAGCAGCCTAGGGACAGCAAGCTCCTACGAGCAGTACTTC
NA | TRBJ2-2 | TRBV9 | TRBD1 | CASSVGGGAGGELFF | TGTGCCAGCAGCGTAGGAGGGGGCGCGGGCGGGGAGCTGTTTTTT
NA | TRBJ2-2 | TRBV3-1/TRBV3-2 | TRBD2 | CASSLGSGRWTGELFF | TGTGCCAGCAGCCTTGGCAGCGGGAGATGGACCGGGGAGCTGTTTTTT
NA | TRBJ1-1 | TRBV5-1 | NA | CASSLRQGSGNTEAFF | TGCGCCAGCAGCTTGAGGCAGGGGTCAGGCAACACTGAAGCTTTCTTT
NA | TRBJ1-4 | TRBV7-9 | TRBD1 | CASRRTGQTNEKLFF | TGTGCCAGCAGAAGGACAGGGCAGACTAATGAAAAACTGTTTTTT
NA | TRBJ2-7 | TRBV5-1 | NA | CASSPGGGGSYEQYF | TGCGCCAGCAGTCCAGGAGGCGGGGGCAGCTACGAGCAGTACTTC
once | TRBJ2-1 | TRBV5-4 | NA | CASSSRGAGGAYNEQFF | TGTGCCAGCAGCTCCCGGGGAGCGGGCGGAGCCTACAATGAGCAGTTCTTC
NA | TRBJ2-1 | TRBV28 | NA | CASSRGRTRGGEQFF | TGTGCCAGCAGCCGCGGACGGACCCGGGGAGGTGAGCAGTTCTTC
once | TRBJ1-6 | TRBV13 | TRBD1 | CASSPDRSVSPLHF | TGTGCCAGCAGCCCGGACAGGTCGGTCTCACCCCTCCACTTT
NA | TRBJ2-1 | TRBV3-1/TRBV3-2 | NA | CASSHEGRGSNEQFF | TGTGCCAGCAGCCACGAGGGAAGAGGTAGTAATGAGCAGTTCTTC
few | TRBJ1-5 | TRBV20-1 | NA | CSATRGQPQHF | TGCAGTGCCACCAGGGGACAGCCCCAGCATTTT
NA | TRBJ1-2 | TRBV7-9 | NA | CASSLNAGNYGYTF | TGTGCCAGCAGCTTAAATGCGGGAAACTATGGCTACACCTTC
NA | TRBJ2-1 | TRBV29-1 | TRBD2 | CSAQVGPASGVGEQFF | TGCAGCGCCCAGGTCGGTCCGGCTAGCGGGGTAGGTGAGCAGTTCTTC
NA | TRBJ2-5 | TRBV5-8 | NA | CASSLGTDSQETQYF | TGTGCCAGCAGCTTGGGTACAGATTCCCAAGAGACCCAGTACTTC
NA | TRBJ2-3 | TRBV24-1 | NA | CATSDLGLSTDTQYF | TGTGCCACCAGTGATTTGGGACTCTCTACAGATACGCAGTATTTT
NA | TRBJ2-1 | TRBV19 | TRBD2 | CASSVLAGVGNEQFF | TGTGCCAGTAGTGTTCTAGCGGGTGTGGGGAATGAGCAGTTCTTC
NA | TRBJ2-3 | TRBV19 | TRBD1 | CASSETGVHTDTQYF | TGTGCCAGTAGTGAGACAGGGGTCCACACAGATACGCAGTATTTT
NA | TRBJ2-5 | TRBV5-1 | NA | CASSWGGAIPGETQYF | TGCGCCAGCAGCTGGGGGGGGGCTATCCCTGGAGAGACCCAGTACTTC
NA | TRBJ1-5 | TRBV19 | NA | CASRERSNQPQHF | TGTGCCAGTAGGGAGCGTAGCAATCAGCCCCAGCATTTT
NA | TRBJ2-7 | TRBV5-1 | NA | CASSRNSGSTSYEQYF | TGCGCCAGCAGCAGAAATTCGGGGTCGACCTCCTACGAGCAGTACTTC
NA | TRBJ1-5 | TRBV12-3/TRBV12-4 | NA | CASTRGSNQPQHF | TGTGCCAGCACCCGGGGTAGCAATCAGCCCCAGCATTTT
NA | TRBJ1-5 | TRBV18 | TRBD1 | CASSQTQGTSSNQPQHF | TGTGCCAGCTCACAGACACAGGGGACCAGCTCCAATCAGCCCCAGCATTTT
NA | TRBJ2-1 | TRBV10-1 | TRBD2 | CASSLAGVGNEQFF | TGCGCCAGCAGCCTAGCGGGAGTAGGGAATGAGCAGTTCTTC
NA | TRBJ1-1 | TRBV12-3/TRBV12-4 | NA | CASRGDTGKGAFF | TGTGCCAGCAGGGGGGACACCGGGAAGGGAGCTTTCTTT
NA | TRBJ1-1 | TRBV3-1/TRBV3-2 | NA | CASSSTGTAGTEAFF | TGTGCCAGCAGCTCGACCGGGACCGCGGGGACTGAAGCTTTCTTT
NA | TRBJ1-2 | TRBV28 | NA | CASRVGGGTPEGYTF | TGTGCCAGCAGAGTAGGGGGGGGGACCCCGGAAGGCTACACCTTC
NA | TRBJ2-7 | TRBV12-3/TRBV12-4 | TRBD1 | CASSMGQGDAEYF | TGTGCCAGCAGCATGGGACAGGGGGACGCGGAGTACTTC
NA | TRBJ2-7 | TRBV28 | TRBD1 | CASSSGQGRDEQHF | TGTGCCAGCAGTTCAGGACAGGGTCGGGACGAGCAGCACTTC
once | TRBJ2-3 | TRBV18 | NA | CASSPPNQGIDTQYF | TGTGCCAGCTCACCACCGAATCAGGGGATAGATACGCAGTATTTT
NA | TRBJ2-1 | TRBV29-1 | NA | CSAPRTLWGEQFF | TGCAGCGCACCCAGGACATTATGGGGTGAGCAGTTCTTC
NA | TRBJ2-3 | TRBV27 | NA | CASSWGTGNTQYF | TGTGCCAGCAGTTGGGGGACTGGAAATACGCAGTATTTT
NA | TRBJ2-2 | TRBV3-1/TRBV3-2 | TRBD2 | CASSHSQLAGVFTGELFF | TGTGCCAGCAGCCATTCACAACTAGCGGGGGTGTTCACCGGGGAGCTGTTTTTT
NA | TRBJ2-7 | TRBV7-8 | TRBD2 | CASSLAAGGNYEQYF | TGTGCCAGCAGCTTAGCGGCCGGGGGGAACTACGAGCAGTACTTC
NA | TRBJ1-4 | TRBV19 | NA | CASSRGAGGIEKLFF | TGTGCCAGTAGTCGGGGGGCTGGCGGCATAGAAAAACTGTTTTTT
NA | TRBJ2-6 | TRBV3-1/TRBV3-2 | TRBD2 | CACGGRGANVLTF | TGTGCCTGCGGGGGACGTGGGGCCAACGTCCTGACTTTC
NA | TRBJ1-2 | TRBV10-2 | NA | CASSQWLYGYTF | TGCGCCAGCAGTCAATGGCTCTATGGCTACACCTTC
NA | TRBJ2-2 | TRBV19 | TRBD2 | CASSTPSGRANTGELFF | TGTGCCAGTAGTACACCTAGCGGGAGGGCGAACACCGGGGAGCTGTTTTTT